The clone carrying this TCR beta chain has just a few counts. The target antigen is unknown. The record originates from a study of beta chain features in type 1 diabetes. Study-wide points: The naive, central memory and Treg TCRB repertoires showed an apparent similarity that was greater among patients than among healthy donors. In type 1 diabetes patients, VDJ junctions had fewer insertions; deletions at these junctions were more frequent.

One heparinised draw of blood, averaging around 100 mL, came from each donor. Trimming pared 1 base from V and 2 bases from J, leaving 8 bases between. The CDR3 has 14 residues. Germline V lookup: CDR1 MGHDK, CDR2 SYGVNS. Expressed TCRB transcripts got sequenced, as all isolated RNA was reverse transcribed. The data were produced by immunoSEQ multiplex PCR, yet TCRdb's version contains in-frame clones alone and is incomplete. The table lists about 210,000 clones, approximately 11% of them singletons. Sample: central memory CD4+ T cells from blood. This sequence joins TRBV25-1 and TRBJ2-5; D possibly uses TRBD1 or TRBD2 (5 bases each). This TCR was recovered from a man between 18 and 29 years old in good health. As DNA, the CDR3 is TGTGCCAGCAGTGAATGGGGGAGTCAAGAGACCCAGTACTTC. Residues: CASSEWGSQETQYF. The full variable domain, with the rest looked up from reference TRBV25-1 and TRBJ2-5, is EADIYQTPRYLVIGTGKKITLECSQTMGHDKMYWYQQDPGMELHLIHYSYGVNSTEKGDLSSESTVSRIRTEHFPLTLESARPSHTSQYLCASSEWGSQETQYFGPGTRLLVL.